This T cell receptor (beta chain) was captured by sequencing in a study of breast tumors, draining lymph nodes, adjacent tissues. Findings and caveats of the study: Tumor T cell lymph node origin was a supported hypothesis, not proven.

About this clonotype itself: The antigen is undetermined. A much larger clonotype is one base distant, so this may be a read error.

TCRdb ran MiXCR on the multiplex PCR reads and lists one entry per CDR3 protein. The data contain approximately 300,000 distinct CDR3 sequences, under 35% of them singletons. Unmatched junction bases numbered 6, after V lost 4 bases and J lost 7 bases. CDR3 length equals 15 residues. CDR1 PRHDT and CDR2 FYEKMQ come from the germline V gene (reference sequence). Breast cancer patients provided tissue from their axillary draining lymph nodes. The chain combines TRBV13 with TRBJ2-7, with 14 bases matching TRBD2. Sequences were obtained from axillary lymph node tissue. This clonotype was obtained from a female donor with breast cancer. Some clones in this sample may be carry-over from other donors' samples. The CDR3 region has the DNA TGTGCCAGCAGCTCAGGGACTAGCGGGAGAGTTGAGCAGTACTTC. It is translated as CASSSGTSGRVEQYF.